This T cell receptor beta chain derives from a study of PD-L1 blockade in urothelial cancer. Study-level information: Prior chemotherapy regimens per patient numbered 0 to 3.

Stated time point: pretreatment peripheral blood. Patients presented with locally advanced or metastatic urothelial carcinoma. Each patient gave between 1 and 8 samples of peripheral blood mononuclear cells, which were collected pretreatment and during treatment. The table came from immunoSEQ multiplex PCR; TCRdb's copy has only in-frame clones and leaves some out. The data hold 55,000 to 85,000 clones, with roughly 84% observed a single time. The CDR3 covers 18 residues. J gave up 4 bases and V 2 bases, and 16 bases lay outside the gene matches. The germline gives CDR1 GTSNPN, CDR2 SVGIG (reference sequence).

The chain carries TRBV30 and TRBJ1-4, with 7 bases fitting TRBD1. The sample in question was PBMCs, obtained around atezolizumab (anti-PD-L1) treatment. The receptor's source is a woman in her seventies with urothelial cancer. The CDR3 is CAWSWDRSSLMGNEKLFF. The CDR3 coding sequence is TGTGCCTGGAGTTGGGACAGATCATCACTTATGGGTAATGAAAAACTGTTTTTT.